The 24 T cell receptor beta chains listed next were all sequenced from one sample in a study of regulatory T cells in long-lasting Graves disease. Time point noted: newly diagnosed GD, antithyroid drugs for less than 3 months. RNA from PBMCs was the source of the TCR library. Arm-PCR of CDR3 regions with iRepertoire HTBI primers generated TCR beta libraries. MiXCR, run by TCRdb on the multiplex PCR reads, gives a single entry per CDR3 protein. The sample yields roughly 610,000 distinct CDR3 sequences, about 16% seen once. The same data also went into a second study, on T cells in Graves' hyperthyroidism and ophthalmopathy.

The sequences come from peripheral blood mononuclear cells (PBMCs), collected at new diagnosis, from a patient treated with antithyroid drugs. These receptors came from a man younger than 35 with Graves disease.

This sequence joins TRBV4-1 and TRBJ2-6; D is possibly TRBD2 (6 bases). Germline loops: CDR1 MGHRA, CDR2 YSYEKL. CDR3 length: 20 amino acids. With 3 bases removed from V and 1 base from J, the gap between germline ends came to 22 bases. CDR3 residues: CASSHHLAREALSGANVLTF. The CDR3 DNA follows: TGCGCCAGCAGCCATCACTTGGCGAGGGAGGCGTTGTCTGGGGCCAACGTCCTGACTTTC.

On this clonotype itself: An end of the junction differs from the germline gene, which may be a read error. CDR3 DNA sequence: TGTGCCTGCAGTTACTTGGGGGACACTGAAGCTTTCTTT. Protein sequence: CACSYLGDTEAFF. V is TRBV27 and J is TRBJ1-1; possibly TRBD1 for D (5 bases). The germline V gene encodes CDR1 MNHEY and CDR2 SMNVEV (reference sequence). This CDR3 comprises 13 residues.

This clonotype has ten or more counts. The rearrangement uses TRBV11-3 and TRBJ2-1; 10 bases are shared with TRBD2. CDR1 SGHNT and CDR2 YENEEA come from the germline V gene. The CDR3 is 15 residues long. Trimming at V came to 1 base and at J to 7 bases, leaving 4 bases not matched to a gene. Here the CDR3 reads CASSLASGSWNEQFF. DNA of the CDR3: TGTGCCAGCAGCTTAGCTAGCGGGAGTTGGAATGAGCAGTTCTTC.

A note on this clonotype: A much bigger clone sits one base away, suggesting this may be a read error. The chain links TRBV2 to TRBJ1-1, with 11 bases identical to TRBD1. After removal of 8 bases from V and 7 bases from J, the junction contained 9 bases not matched to a gene. Germline CDR1 SNHLY, CDR2 FYNNEI. The CDR3 is 14 amino acids. DNA of the CDR3: TGTGCCAGCGGGGTTGGACAGGGGGCAGGTGAAGCTTTCTTT. Residues: CASGVGQGAGEAFF.

This clonotype was counted ten times or more. The chain has TRBV2 and TRBJ1-2, with D perhaps matching TRBD1 (5 bases). Trimming pared 1 base from V and 1 base from J, leaving 10 bases between. There are 15 residues in the CDR3. Germline V gene data show CDR1 as SNHLY and CDR2 as FYNNEI. The CDR3 DNA reads TGTGCCAGCAGTGAAGGACAGCCATTTAACTATGGCTACACCTTC. This translates into CASSEGQPFNYGYTF.

This clonotype has ten or more counts. V usage is TRBV28 and J usage is TRBJ1-1; TRBD1 might be the D (5 bases). The V gene's germline CDR1 is MDHEN and CDR2 SYDVKM. The CDR3 runs 14 residues. V was trimmed by 1 base and J by 4 bases, leaving 10 bases between them. This CDR3 is CASSLLFGGTEAFF. CDR3 nucleotides: TGTGCCAGCAGTTTATTGTTCGGGGGCACTGAAGCTTTCTTT.

This clonotype has just a few counts. The CDR3 spells CASRTEGGGTGETQYF. CDR3 nucleotides: TGCGCCAGCAGGACCGAGGGAGGGGGAACGGGGGAGACCCAGTACTTC. The chain joins TRBV5-1 to TRBJ2-1; tentatively, D is TRBD2 (7 bases). TRBJ2-5 matches the DNA end more closely, so the J call is doubtful. CDR3 length: 16 amino acids. CDR1 is SGHRS and CDR2 is YFSETQ in the germline V gene.

This clonotype was recorded a few times. This chain joins TRBV5-1 and TRBJ1-4; no clear D. Germline values: CDR1 SGHRS, CDR2 YFSETQ. The CDR3 totals 13 residues. Trimming left V 4 bases short and J 4 bases short, with 8 bases between. For the CDR3, the DNA is TGCGCCAGCAGCGGAGGGAGTAATGAAAAACTGTTTTTT. Translation gives CASSGGSNEKLFF.

V is TRBV19 and J is TRBJ2-2, with D unresolved. CDR1 and CDR2 from the germline V gene are LNHDA and SQIVND (reference sequence). The CDR3 runs to 14 residues. Trimming took 7 bases from V and 4 from J, leaving 13 bases between them. The CDR3 here is CASNRLGSTGELFF. As DNA, the CDR3 is TGTGCCAGTAATCGCCTTGGCTCCACCGGGGAGCTGTTTTTT.

This chain uses TRBV15 with TRBJ2-4; TRBD2 matches at 16 bases. The CDR3 sequence is 17 residues long. Germline lookup yields CDR1 LNHNV and CDR2 YYDKDF (reference sequence). V shed 0 bases and J 6 bases; nucleotides not matched to a gene: 2. The CDR3 loop is CATSRDGTSGRVNIQYF. CDR3 DNA sequence: TGTGCCACCAGCAGAGACGGGACTAGCGGGAGGGTAAACATTCAGTACTTC. Together with reference TRBV15 and TRBJ2-4, the CDR3 gives the full variable domain: DAMVIQNPRYQVTQFGKPVTLSCSQTLNHNVMYWYQQKSSQAPKLLFHYYDKDFNNEADTPDNFQSRRPNTSFCFLDIRSPGLGDTAMYLCATSRDGTSGRVNIQYFGAGTRLSVL.

This clonotype showed up many times. J is TRBJ2-1 and V is TRBV6-2 or TRBV6-3, with 8 bases identical to TRBD1. The CDR3 loop spans 21 amino acids. In germline, CDR1 is MNHEY, CDR2 SVGEGT. The ends lost 5 bases at V and 0 bases at J; junction bases unmatched: 21. CDR3 nucleotide sequence: TGTGCCAGCAGTAAGCCAGCGCCGGGACAGGCCGGAATAAGCTCCTACAATGAGCAGTTCTTC. Translation gives CASSKPAPGQAGISSYNEQFF.

The chain's CDR3 is CASSYSYVWEGAYEQYF. Here the CDR3 DNA reads TGTGCCAGCAGTTACTCGTATGTATGGGAGGGGGCGTACGAGCAGTACTTC. The rearrangement uses TRBV6-2 or TRBV6-3 and TRBJ2-7; D possibly matches TRBD1 or TRBD2 (7 bases each). The CDR3 is 17 amino acids. The ends were cut back, 0 bases at V and 4 bases at J, with 19 bases in the middle. Germline V gene lookup returns CDR1 MNHEY and CDR2 SVGEGT.

This clonotype has only a few counts. Relative to the germline gene, one junction end is altered; a read error may explain this. The chain carries TRBV5-1 and TRBJ2-1; possibly TRBD2 for D (6 bases). The CDR3 runs 16 residues. The germline CDR1 and CDR2 sequences are SGHRS and YFSETQ. The CDR3 spells CASSSGTFSSCNEQFF. Here the CDR3 DNA reads TGCGCCAGCAGCTCGGGGACTTTCAGCTCCTGCAATGAGCAGTTCTTC. Full variable domain (missing parts from reference TRBV5-1 and TRBJ2-1): KAGVTQTPRYLIKTRGQQVTLSCSPISGHRSVSWYQQTPGQGLQFLFEYFSETQRNKGNFPGRFSGRQFSNSRSEMNVSTLELGDSALYLCASSSGTFSSCNEQFFGPGTRLTVL.

This clonotype was detected ten times or more. The rearrangement links TRBV6-5 to TRBJ2-5, with TRBD2 identical over 7 bases. The germline gives CDR1 MNHEY, CDR2 SVGAGI. This CDR3 spans 15 amino acids. The V gene end was trimmed by 2 bases and the J gene end by 5 bases; junction bases not matched to a gene: 8. The CDR3 nucleotides are TGTGCCAGCAGTTACATCGCGGGAGTAGCTGAGACCCAGTACTTC. It yields the protein CASSYIAGVAETQYF.

The chain uses TRBV6-1 and TRBJ1-5; D ambiguous. Trimming removed 3 bases at V and 2 bases at J, with 5 bases between. This CDR3 contains 13 residues. The germline V gene has CDR1 MNHNS and CDR2 SASEGT. CDR3 residues: CASSDQGNQPQHF. The CDR3 bases are TGTGCCAGCAGTGACCAGGGCAATCAGCCCCAGCATTTT.

This clonotype came up a few times. The chain combines TRBV2 with TRBJ1-6; TRBD1 matches at 9 bases. Germline CDR1 SNHLY, CDR2 FYNNEI. V was pared by 9 bases and J by 1 base, with 1 base of the junction left unmatched. The CDR3 is made up of 14 amino acids. CDR3 nucleotide sequence: TGTGCCAGGGGACAGGGTTCCTATAATTCACCCCTCCACTTT. It yields the protein CARGQGSYNSPLHF.

This clonotype was seen at least ten times. J is TRBJ1-2 and V is TRBV12-3 or TRBV12-4, with unresolved D. This CDR3 has 16 residues. V lost 6 bases and J lost 4, with 21 bases in between. As DNA, the CDR3 is TGTGCCAGCAGCCCCCAGAGGTTGGGCTGGAGCTATGGCTACACCTTC. Residues: CASSPQRLGWSYGYTF.

This clonotype was seen many times. The chain recombines TRBV18 with TRBJ2-1; 8 bases align to TRBD1. V dropped 3 bases and J dropped 6; count of bases not matched to a gene: 10. Germline V gene sequence: CDR1 KGHSH, CDR2 LQKENI. This CDR3 contains 16 residues. This chain's CDR3 is CASSPPGYRGANEQFF. The DNA of the CDR3 is TGTGCCAGCTCACCTCCAGGGTACAGGGGGGCCAATGAGCAGTTCTTC.

The chain is built from TRBV7-3 and TRBJ2-5; perhaps TRBD2 as D (6 bases). The germline V gene has CDR1 SGHTA and CDR2 FQGTGA. Trimming pared 5 bases from V and 5 bases from J, leaving 21 bases between. The CDR3 contains 16 residues. CDR3 residues: CASSVPNGRMAETQYF. The CDR3 coding sequence is TGTGCCAGCAGCGTCCCCAACGGGAGAATGGCTGAGACCCAGTACTTC. The full variable domain, completed using reference TRBV7-3 and TRBJ2-5, is GAGVSQTPSNKVTEKGKYVELRCDPISGHTALYWYRQSLGQGPEFLIYFQGTGAADDSGLPNDRFFAVRPEGSVSTLKIQRTERGDSAVYLCASSVPNGRMAETQYFGPGTRLLVL.

The J gene is TRBJ2-7, the V gene TRBV28; D unresolved. In germline, CDR1 is MDHEN, CDR2 SYDVKM. The length of the CDR3 is 14 residues. V lost 1 base and J 7 bases, leaving 14 bases between the germline ends. The chain's CDR3 is CASSLSRTLGEQYF. CDR3 DNA: TGTGCCAGCAGTTTATCACGGACCCTTGGGGAGCAGTACTTC.

A remark on this clonotype: The junction does not match germline at one end; this may be a read error. V gene TRBV12-5 combines with J gene TRBJ2-5; 7 bases agree with TRBD2. The CDR3 spans 14 residues. Germline V gene lookup returns CDR1 LGHNT and CDR2 FRNRAP. DNA of the CDR3: TGTGCTAGTGGTTTTAGCGGGCCCATAGGGACCCATTACTTC. This translates into CASGFSGPIGTHYF. The full variable domain, in which reference TRBV12-5 and TRBJ2-5 provide the parts outside the CDR3, is DARVTQTPRHKVTEMGQEVTMRCQPILGHNTVFWYRQTMMQGLELLAYFRNRAPLDDSGMPKDRFSAEMPDATLATLKIQPSEPRDSAVYFCASGFSGPIGTHYFGPGTRLLVL.

This clonotype showed up many times. The chain recombines TRBV12-3 or TRBV12-4 with TRBJ2-7; D is possibly TRBD2 (7 bases). CDR3 size: 14 residues. The V and J ends lost 5 bases and 5 bases respectively, with 16 bases between them. CDR3 bases: TGTGCCAGCAGTCAACAGGGACTAAGTCACGAGCAGTACTTC. Its translation: CASSQQGLSHEQYF.

This chain links TRBV20-1 with TRBJ2-3; weak D call: TRBD2 (5 bases). The CDR3 is 15 residues long. CDR1 is DFQATT, CDR2 SNEGSKA, per germline (reference sequence). Trimming took 6 bases from V and 2 from J, leaving 18 bases between them. CDR3 DNA sequence: TGCAGTGCCTACAGCCCGATGGGAGACACAGATACGCAGTATTTT. Translation: CSAYSPMGDTDTQYF.

The sample holds a few counts of this clonotype. CDR3 sequence (DNA): TGTGCCAGCAGCCAAAGTTGGACTAGCGGTACCTTAGCCAAAAACATTCAGTACTTC. Amino acids: CASSQSWTSGTLAKNIQYF. This chain connects TRBV3-1 to TRBJ2-4; TRBD2 matches 10 bases. The V gene's germline CDR1 is LGHDT and CDR2 YNNKEL (reference sequence). This CDR3 is 19 amino acids long. V shed 2 bases and J 0 bases; nucleotides not matched to a gene: 10.